The 3 T cell receptor beta chains below come from one sample, sequenced in a study of blood T cell repertoires in COVID-19. TCRdb's copy holds only in-frame clones and misses some; the assay was immunoSEQ multiplex PCR. The sample includes around 250,000 clones, approximately 81% seen only once; the top ten take roughly 3.1%. Specimen: peripheral blood. The receptors come from a woman aged 18-35 years with acute or convalescent COVID-19.

This chain uses TRBV7-9 with TRBJ1-4; 7 nucleotides agree with TRBD1. The CDR3 loop spans 14 amino acids. Germline assignment: CDR1 SEHNR and CDR2 FQNEAQ (reference sequence). The junction had 5 bases not matched to a gene; V was cut back by 1 base and J by 9 bases. CDR3 region: CASSLDGTVKKLFF. In DNA, the CDR3 is TGTGCCAGCAGCTTAGATGGGACAGTAAAAAAACTGTTTTTT.

V gene TRBV9 combines with J gene TRBJ2-1; 8 bases fit TRBD2. Germline assignment: CDR1 SGDLS and CDR2 YYNGEE. V was pared by 0 bases and J by 9 bases, with 5 bases of the junction left unmatched. The CDR3 is 14 residues long. CDR3 in amino acids: CASSVGREAGEQFF. The CDR3 bases are TGTGCCAGCAGCGTAGGGCGGGAGGCAGGTGAGCAGTTCTTC.

V gene TRBV5-4 combines with J gene TRBJ2-1, with a possible D match to TRBD1 (5 bases). V lost 3 bases, J lost 0 bases, and 13 bases lay in between. The CDR3 extends over 16 amino acids. Per the germline V gene, CDR1 is SGHNT and CDR2 is YYREEE (reference sequence). The CDR3 region has the DNA TGTGCCAGCAGCTCCCAGGGCAGTACCTCCTACAATGAGCAGTTCTTC. It specifies CASSSQGSTSYNEQFF.